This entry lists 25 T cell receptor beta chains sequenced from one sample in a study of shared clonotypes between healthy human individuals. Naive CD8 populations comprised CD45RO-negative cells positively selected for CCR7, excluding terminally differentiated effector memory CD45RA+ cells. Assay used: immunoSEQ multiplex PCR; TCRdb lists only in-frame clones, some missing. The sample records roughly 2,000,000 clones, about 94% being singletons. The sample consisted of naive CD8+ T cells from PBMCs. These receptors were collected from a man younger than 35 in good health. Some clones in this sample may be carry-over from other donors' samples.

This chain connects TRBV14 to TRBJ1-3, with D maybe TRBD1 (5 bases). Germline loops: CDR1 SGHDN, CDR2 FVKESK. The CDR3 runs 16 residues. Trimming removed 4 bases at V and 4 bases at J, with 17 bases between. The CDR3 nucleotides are TGTGCCAGCAGCCTCGGCTGGGTGTCAGGGGGAAACACCATATATTTT. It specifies CASSLGWVSGGNTIYF.

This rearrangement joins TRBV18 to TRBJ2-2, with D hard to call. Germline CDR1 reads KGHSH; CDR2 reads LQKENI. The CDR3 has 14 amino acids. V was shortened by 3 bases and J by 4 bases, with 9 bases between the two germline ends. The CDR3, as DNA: TGTGCCAGCTCACCCCTCGTGGGCACCGGGGAGCTGTTTTTT. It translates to CASSPLVGTGELFF.

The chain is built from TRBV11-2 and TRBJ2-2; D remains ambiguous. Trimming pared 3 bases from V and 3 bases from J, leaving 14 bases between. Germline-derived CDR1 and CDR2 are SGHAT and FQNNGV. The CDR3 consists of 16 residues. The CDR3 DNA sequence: TGTGCCAGCAGCTTGAGGTGGTCTATAGACACCGGGGAGCTGTTTTTT. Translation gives CASSLRWSIDTGELFF.

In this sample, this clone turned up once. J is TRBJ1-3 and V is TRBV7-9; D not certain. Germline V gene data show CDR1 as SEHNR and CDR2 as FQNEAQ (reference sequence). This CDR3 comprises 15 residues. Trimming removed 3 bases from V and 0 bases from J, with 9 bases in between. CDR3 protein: CASSFPPSSGNTIYF. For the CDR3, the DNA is TGTGCCAGCAGCTTTCCTCCTAGCTCTGGAAACACCATATATTTT.

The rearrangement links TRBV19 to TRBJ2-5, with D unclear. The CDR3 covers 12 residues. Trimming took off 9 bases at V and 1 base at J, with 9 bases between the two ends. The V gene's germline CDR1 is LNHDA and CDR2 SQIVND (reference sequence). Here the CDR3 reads CASSEVQETQYF. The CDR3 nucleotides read TGTGCCAGCAGTGAGGTCCAAGAGACCCAGTACTTC.

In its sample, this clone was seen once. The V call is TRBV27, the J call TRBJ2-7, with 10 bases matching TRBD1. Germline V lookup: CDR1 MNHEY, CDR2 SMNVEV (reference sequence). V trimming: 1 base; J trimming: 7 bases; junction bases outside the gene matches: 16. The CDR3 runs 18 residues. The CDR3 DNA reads TGTGCCAGCAGTTTATGGGGGCTGCGGACAGGGGGGTCGGGAGAGCAGTACTTC. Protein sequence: CASSLWGLRTGGSGEQYF.

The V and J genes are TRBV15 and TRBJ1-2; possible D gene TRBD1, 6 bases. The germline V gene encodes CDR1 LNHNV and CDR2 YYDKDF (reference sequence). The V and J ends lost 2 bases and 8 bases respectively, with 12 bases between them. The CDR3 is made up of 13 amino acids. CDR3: CATSRSNREGYTF. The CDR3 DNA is TGTGCCACCAGCAGATCGAACAGGGAAGGCTACACCTTC.

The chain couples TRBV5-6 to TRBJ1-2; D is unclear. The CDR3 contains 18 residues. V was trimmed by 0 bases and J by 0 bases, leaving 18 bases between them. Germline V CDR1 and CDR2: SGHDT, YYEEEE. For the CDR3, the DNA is TGTGCCAGCAGCTTGGCTCGGGATGCGGTTGCCCCTAACTATGGCTACACCTTC. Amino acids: CASSLARDAVAPNYGYTF.

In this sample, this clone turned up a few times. Here the CDR3 DNA reads TGTGCCAGCAGCACGATAGGGGTGGCGAACACTGAAGCTTTCTTT. Translated: CASSTIGVANTEAFF. This chain links TRBV7-9 with TRBJ1-1, with a weak D call TRBD1 (5 bases). This CDR3 spans 15 amino acids. V was trimmed by 5 bases and J by 1 base, leaving 14 bases between them. Looked up from germline, CDR1 is SEHNR and CDR2 is FQNEAQ (reference sequence).

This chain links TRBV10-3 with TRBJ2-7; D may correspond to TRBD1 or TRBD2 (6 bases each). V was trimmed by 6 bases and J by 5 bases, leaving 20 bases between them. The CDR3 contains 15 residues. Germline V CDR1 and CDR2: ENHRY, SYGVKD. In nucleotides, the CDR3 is TGTGCCATCAGGGATGAGTGGGGGGCCCTAAACGAGCAGTACTTC. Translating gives CAIRDEWGALNEQYF.

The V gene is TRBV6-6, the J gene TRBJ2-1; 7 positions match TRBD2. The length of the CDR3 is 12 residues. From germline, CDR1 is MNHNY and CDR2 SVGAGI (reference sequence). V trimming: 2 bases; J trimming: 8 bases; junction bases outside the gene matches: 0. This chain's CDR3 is CASSYTSDEQFF. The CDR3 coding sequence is TGTGCCAGCAGTTACACTAGCGATGAGCAGTTCTTC.

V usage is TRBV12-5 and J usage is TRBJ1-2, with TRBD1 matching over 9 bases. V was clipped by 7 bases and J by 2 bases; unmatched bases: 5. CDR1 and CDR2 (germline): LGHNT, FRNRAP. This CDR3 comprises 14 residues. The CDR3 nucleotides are TGTGCTAGTGCGCTCGGGACAGGGAACTATGGCTACACCTTC. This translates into CASALGTGNYGYTF.

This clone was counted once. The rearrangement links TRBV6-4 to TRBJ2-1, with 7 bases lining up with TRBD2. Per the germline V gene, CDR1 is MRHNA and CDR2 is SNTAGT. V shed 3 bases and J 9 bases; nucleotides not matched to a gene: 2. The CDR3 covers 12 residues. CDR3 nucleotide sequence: TGTGCCAGCAGTGAATCGGGGGGTGAGCAGTTCTTC. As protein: CASSESGGEQFF.

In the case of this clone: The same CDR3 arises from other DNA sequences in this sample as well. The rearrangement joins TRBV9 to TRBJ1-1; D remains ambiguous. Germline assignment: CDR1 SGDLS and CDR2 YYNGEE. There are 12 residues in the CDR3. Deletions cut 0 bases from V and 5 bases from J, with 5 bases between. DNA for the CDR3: TGTGCCAGCAGCGTAGGGGATACTGAAGCTTTCTTT. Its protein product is CASSVGDTEAFF.

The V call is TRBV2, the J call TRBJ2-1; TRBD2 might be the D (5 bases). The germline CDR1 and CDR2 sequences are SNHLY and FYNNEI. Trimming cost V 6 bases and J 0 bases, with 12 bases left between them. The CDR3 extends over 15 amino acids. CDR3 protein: CASRSSRYSYNEQFF. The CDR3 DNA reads TGTGCCAGCAGATCTAGCCGCTACTCCTACAATGAGCAGTTCTTC.

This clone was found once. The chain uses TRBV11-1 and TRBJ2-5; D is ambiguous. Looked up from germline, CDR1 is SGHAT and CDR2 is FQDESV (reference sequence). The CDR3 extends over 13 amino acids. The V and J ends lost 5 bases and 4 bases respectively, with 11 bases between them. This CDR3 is CASSIGFSETQYF. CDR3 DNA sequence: TGTGCCAGCAGCATAGGGTTTTCAGAGACCCAGTACTTC.

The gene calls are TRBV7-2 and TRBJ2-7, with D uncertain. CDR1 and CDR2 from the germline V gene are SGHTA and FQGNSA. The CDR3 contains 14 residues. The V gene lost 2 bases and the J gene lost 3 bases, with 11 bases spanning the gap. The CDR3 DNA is TGTGCCAGCAGCTTAACCGGAACTATCTACGAGCAGTACTTC. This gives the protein CASSLTGTIYEQYF.

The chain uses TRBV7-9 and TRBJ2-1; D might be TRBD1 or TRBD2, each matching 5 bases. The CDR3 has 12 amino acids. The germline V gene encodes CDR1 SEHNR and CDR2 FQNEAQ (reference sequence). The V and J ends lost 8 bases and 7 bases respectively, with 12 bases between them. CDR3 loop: CASGLRVNEQFF. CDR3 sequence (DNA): TGTGCCAGCGGACTCAGGGTTAATGAGCAGTTCTTC.

CDR3 protein: CASSYSENYGYTF. In DNA, the CDR3 is TGTGCCAGCAGTTACAGCGAGAACTATGGCTACACCTTC. The rearrangement uses TRBV6-9 and TRBJ1-2; D is undetermined. The CDR3 loop spans 13 amino acids. Trimming shortened V by 3 bases and J by 2 bases, and 7 bases separated the two germline ends. Germline-derived CDR1 and CDR2 are MNHGY and SVAAGI.

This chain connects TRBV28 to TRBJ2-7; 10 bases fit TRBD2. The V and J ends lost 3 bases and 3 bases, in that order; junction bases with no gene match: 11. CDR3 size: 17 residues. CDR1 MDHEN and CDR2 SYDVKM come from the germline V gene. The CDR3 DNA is TGTGCCAGCAGTTTGGTTCTAGCGGGGGAACGAAACTACGAGCAGTACTTC. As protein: CASSLVLAGERNYEQYF. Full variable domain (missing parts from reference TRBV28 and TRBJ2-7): DVKVTQSSRYLVKRTGEKVFLECVQDMDHENMFWYRQDPGLGLRLIYFSYDVKMKEKGDIPEGYSVSREKKERFSLILESASTNQTSMYLCASSLVLAGERNYEQYFGPGTRLTVT.

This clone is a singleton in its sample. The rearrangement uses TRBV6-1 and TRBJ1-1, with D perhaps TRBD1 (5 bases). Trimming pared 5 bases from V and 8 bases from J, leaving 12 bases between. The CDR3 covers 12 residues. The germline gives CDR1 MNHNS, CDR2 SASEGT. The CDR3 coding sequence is TGTGCCAGCAGTTATCAGGGTGGGGAAGCTTTCTTT. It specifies CASSYQGGEAFF.

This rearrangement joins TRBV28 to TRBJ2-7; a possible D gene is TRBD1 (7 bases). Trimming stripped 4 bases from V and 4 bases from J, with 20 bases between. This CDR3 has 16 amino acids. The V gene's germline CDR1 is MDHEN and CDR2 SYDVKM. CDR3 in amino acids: CASSSRQGGWLYEQYF. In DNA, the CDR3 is TGTGCCAGCAGTTCCCGACAGGGAGGTTGGTTATACGAGCAGTACTTC.

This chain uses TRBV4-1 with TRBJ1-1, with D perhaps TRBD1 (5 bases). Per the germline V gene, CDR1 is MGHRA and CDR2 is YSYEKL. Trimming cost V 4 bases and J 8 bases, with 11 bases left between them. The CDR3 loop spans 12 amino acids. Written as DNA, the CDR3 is TGCGCCAGCAGCCCCCCGGGACGGGAAGCTTTCTTT. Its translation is CASSPPGREAFF.

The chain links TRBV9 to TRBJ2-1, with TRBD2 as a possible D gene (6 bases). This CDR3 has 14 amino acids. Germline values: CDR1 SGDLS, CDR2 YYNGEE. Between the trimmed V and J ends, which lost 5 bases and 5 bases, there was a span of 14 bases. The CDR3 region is CASSPGLTDNEQFF. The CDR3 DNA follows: TGTGCCAGCAGTCCTGGACTAACGGACAATGAGCAGTTCTTC. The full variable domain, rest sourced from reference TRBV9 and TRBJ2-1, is DSGVTQTPKHLITATGQRVTLRCSPRSGDLSVYWYQQSLDQGLQFLIQYYNGEERAKGNILERFSAQQFPDLHSELNLSSLELGDSALYFCASSPGLTDNEQFFGPGTRLTVL.

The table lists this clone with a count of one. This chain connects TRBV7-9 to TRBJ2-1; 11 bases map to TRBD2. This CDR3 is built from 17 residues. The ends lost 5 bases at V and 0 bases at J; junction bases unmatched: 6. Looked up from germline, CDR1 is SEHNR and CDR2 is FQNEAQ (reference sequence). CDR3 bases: TGTGCCAGCAGCATTAGAGGGACTAGCGGCTCCTACAATGAGCAGTTCTTC. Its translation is CASSIRGTSGSYNEQFF.